One sample yielded the 10 T cell receptor beta chains listed below, sequenced in a study of T-cell memory formation after mild COVID-19. Via MiXCR, TCRdb re-called the 5' RACE reads, giving one row per CDR3 protein. The data contain about 81,000 distinct CDR3 sequences, about 23% of them singletons. Sequenced: PBMCs or a T cell subset sorted from them (not recorded which). All receptors derive from a man younger than 35 who had mild COVID-19 (a few samples of this study predate the infection). Cell type and time point are not known.

This clonotype appeared a few times. J is TRBJ1-1 and V is TRBV27; D gene unclear. The CDR3 length is 13 residues. Germline V gene sequence: CDR1 MNHEY, CDR2 SMNVEV (reference sequence). The V end was cut by 5 bases, the J end by 0 bases, with 7 bases between. The CDR3 DNA reads TGTGCCAGCAGTCCCCGTGTGAACACTGAAGCTTTCTTT. Its translation: CASSPRVNTEAFF.

This rearrangement joins TRBV11-2 to TRBJ2-5; maybe TRBD2 (7 bases). This CDR3 has 15 amino acids. The V and J ends lost 3 bases and 5 bases respectively, with 16 bases between them. The V gene's germline CDR1 is SGHAT and CDR2 FQNNGV. The CDR3 bases are TGTGCCAGCAGCTTCTCCGGGGGGCCCCGCGAGACCCAGTACTTC. Protein: CASSFSGGPRETQYF.

This clonotype came up many times. CDR3 sequence: CASSQFPAKETQYF. CDR3 nucleotides: TGCGCCAGCAGCCAATTTCCAGCTAAAGAGACCCAGTACTTC. The V call is TRBV4-1, the J call TRBJ2-5; D unclear. The CDR3 has 14 amino acids. V lost 2 bases to trimming and J lost 3 bases, with 10 bases between them. Germline V lookup: CDR1 MGHRA, CDR2 YSYEKL.

The chain couples TRBV27 to TRBJ1-4; 9 bases agree with TRBD1. The CDR3 is 14 amino acids. With 7 bases clipped from V and 5 bases from J, the junction kept 5 bases outside the gene matches. The germline V gene encodes CDR1 MNHEY and CDR2 SMNVEV (reference sequence). As DNA, the CDR3 is TGTGCCAGCACCTCGACAGGGGGAAATGAAAAACTGTTTTTT. This codes for CASTSTGGNEKLFF.

This clonotype was detected many times. V usage is TRBV25-1 and J usage is TRBJ2-2, with 7 bases fitting TRBD2. Looked up from germline, CDR1 is MGHDK and CDR2 is SYGVNS. The CDR3 loop spans 14 amino acids. The V segment lost 3 bases and the J segment 6 bases; nucleotides outside the gene matches: 4. CDR3 DNA: TGTGCCAGCAGTGAGGCGGGGGAGGCCGGGGAGCTGTTTTTT. Translating gives CASSEAGEAGELFF.

V is TRBV29-1 and J is TRBJ2-7; 10 bases agree with TRBD2. Trimming took 6 bases from V and 3 from J; bases not matched to a gene: 8. The CDR3 is 14 residues long. In germline, CDR1 is SQVTM, CDR2 ANQGSEA. The CDR3 DNA reads as TGCAGCGTACGGAGCGGGGGGGTGGTCTACGAGCAGTACTTC. The encoded protein is CSVRSGGVVYEQYF.

This chain uses TRBV20-1 with TRBJ1-1; 8 bases map to TRBD1. V was pared by 6 bases and J by 3 bases, with 9 bases of the junction left unmatched. The CDR3 runs to 14 residues. CDR1 is DFQATT and CDR2 is SNEGSKA in the germline V gene (reference sequence). The CDR3 region has the DNA TGCAGTGCCCGCTCGGGACAGGACCACACTGAAGCTTTCTTT. Amino acids: CSARSGQDHTEAFF.

This clonotype was counted many times. The chain recombines TRBV6-1 with TRBJ2-2; D gene ambiguous. This CDR3 comprises 15 residues. V dropped 1 base and J dropped 5 bases, with 11 bases sitting between them. Germline CDR1 MNHNS, CDR2 SASEGT. CDR3 DNA: TGTGCCAGCAGTGAAGTCTTGGCGGAGACCGGGGAGCTGTTTTTT. The encoded protein is CASSEVLAETGELFF.

This clonotype turned up a few times. This chain links TRBV6-5 with TRBJ2-4; 7 bases map to TRBD1. The germline V gene has CDR1 MNHEY and CDR2 SVGAGI. This CDR3 is built from 15 residues. V lost 6 bases and J lost 7; bases outside the gene matches: 12. CDR3 DNA: TGTGCCAGCAGCCTATCGACAGGGTCAATCAACATTCAGTACTTC. This encodes CASSLSTGSINIQYF.

This clonotype has more than one count but fewer than ten. The CDR3 loop is CASSLSDANTEAFF. The CDR3 coding sequence is TGCGCCAGCAGCTTGAGCGACGCGAACACTGAAGCTTTCTTT. V and J are TRBV5-1 and TRBJ1-1; D unclear. The CDR3 spans 14 residues. Germline values: CDR1 SGHRS, CDR2 YFSETQ. Trimming stripped 1 base from V and 1 base from J, with 8 bases between.